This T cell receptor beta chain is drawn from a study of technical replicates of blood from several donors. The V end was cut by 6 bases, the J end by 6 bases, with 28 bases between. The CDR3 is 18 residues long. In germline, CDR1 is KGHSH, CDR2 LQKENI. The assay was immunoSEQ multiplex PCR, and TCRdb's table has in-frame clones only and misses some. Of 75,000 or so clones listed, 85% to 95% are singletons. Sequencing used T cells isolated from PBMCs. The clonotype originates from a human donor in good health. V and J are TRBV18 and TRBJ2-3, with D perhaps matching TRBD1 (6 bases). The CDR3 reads CASSRTEGAAAEGDTQYF. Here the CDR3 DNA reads TGTGCCAGCTCTCGGACAGAGGGAGCGGCGGCCGAAGGTGATACGCAGTATTTT.